This T cell receptor beta chain was recovered during a study of cytotoxic CD8 clonotypes in ibrutinib-treated CLL. Study-level information: Within the patient group, ten to twelve were relapsed/refractory and some 16 treatment-naive, and roughly 18 were IGHV unmutated. After a median roughly 12 months on treatment (6 to 36), response samples were drawn.

Only in-frame clones appear in the TCRdb table, and some are missing; sequencing was by immunoSEQ multiplex PCR. The table lists roughly 220,000 clones, roughly 65% of them singletons. This CDR3 is 16 amino acids long. The germline gives CDR1 SGHRS, CDR2 YFSETQ. V lost 3 bases and J lost 4; bases outside the gene matches: 5. This chain uses TRBV5-1 with TRBJ2-7, with 15 nucleotides matching TRBD2. The TCR was taken from a human donor with chronic lymphocytic leukemia. The specimen was PBMCs, collected after 12 months of ibrutinib treatment. The CDR3 region is CASSSSGTSGRYEQYF. The DNA of the CDR3 is TGCGCCAGCAGCTCGTCCGGGACTAGCGGGAGGTACGAGCAGTACTTC.